Listed below are T cell receptor beta chains from one sample, sequenced in a study of early T cells in non-severe SARS-CoV-2 infection. TCRdb reprocessed the 5' RACE reads with MiXCR, giving one entry per CDR3 protein. The data hold about 69,000 distinct CDR3 sequences, with around a tenth observed a single time. The sequencing input was whole blood. The receptors here all came from an adult who was a healthcare worker with PCR-confirmed SARS-CoV-2 infection or an uninfected control (not recorded which). CDR3s include the opening cysteine and the closing phenylalanine or tryptophan. The order of the fields is V gene, CDR3 length, clone size, J gene, D gene, CDR3 DNA, CDR3 protein. D genes are given only for firm matches. Expanded clones are given a class, and other clones once, few, many or no size at all.

V gene: TRBV10-1
CDR3 length: 13
clone size: many
J gene: TRBJ2-1
D gene: TRBD2
CDR3 DNA: TGCGCCAGCAGTAAGACTAGCACCGAAGAGCAGTTCTTC
CDR3 protein: CASSKTSTEEQFF

V gene: TRBV7-9
CDR3 length: 11
clone size: many
J gene: TRBJ2-5
D gene: .
CDR3 DNA: TGTGCCAGCAGCATACCGGGGACCCAGTACTTC
CDR3 protein: CASSIPGTQYF

V gene: TRBV20-1
CDR3 length: 13
clone size: few
J gene: TRBJ1-1
D gene: .
CDR3 DNA: TGCAGTGCTAGGGATATCCAGGACCCTGAAGCTTTCTTT
CDR3 protein: CSARDIQDPEAFF

V gene: TRBV6-1
CDR3 length: 13
clone size: .
J gene: TRBJ1-1
D gene: .
CDR3 DNA: TGTGCCAGCAGTGGAACAAGAAATTATGAAGCTTTCTTT
CDR3 protein: CASSGTRNYEAFF

V gene: TRBV11-2
CDR3 length: 17
clone size: many
J gene: TRBJ2-1
D gene: TRBD2
CDR3 DNA: TGTGCCAGCAGCTTAATAGGACTAGCGGGGGGACCCCATGAGCAGTTCTTC
CDR3 protein: CASSLIGLAGGPHEQFF

V gene: TRBV29-1
CDR3 length: 12
clone size: few
J gene: TRBJ2-2
D gene: .
CDR3 DNA: TGCAGCGCCGGTGGATTCACCGGGGAGCTGTTTTTT
CDR3 protein: CSAGGFTGELFF

V gene: TRBV20-1
CDR3 length: 13
clone size: .
J gene: TRBJ2-2
D gene: .
CDR3 DNA: TGCAGTGCTACAGGGTTCGGCACCGGGGAGCTGTTTTTT
CDR3 protein: CSATGFGTGELFF

V gene: TRBV7-3
CDR3 length: 13
clone size: many
J gene: TRBJ1-1
D gene: .
CDR3 DNA: TGTGCCAGCAGCCCGATTGGGCCAGACGAAGCTTTCTTT
CDR3 protein: CASSPIGPDEAFF

V gene: TRBV12-3/TRBV12-4
CDR3 length: 13
clone size: many
J gene: TRBJ1-1
D gene: .
CDR3 DNA: TGTGCCAGCAGCCCAACATCAGGCACTGAAGCTTTCTTT
CDR3 protein: CASSPTSGTEAFF

V gene: TRBV7-2
CDR3 length: 16
clone size: many
J gene: TRBJ1-3
D gene: .
CDR3 DNA: TGTGCCAGCAGCTTTAGTGTTGGAGACTCTGGAAACACCATATATTTT
CDR3 protein: CASSFSVGDSGNTIYF

V gene: TRBV12-3/TRBV12-4
CDR3 length: 17
clone size: .
J gene: TRBJ2-3
D gene: .
CDR3 DNA: TGTGCCAGCAGTTGGTGGGCAGGGGGGAGAAACACAGATACGCAGTATTTT
CDR3 protein: CASSWWAGGRNTDTQYF

V gene: TRBV28
CDR3 length: 14
clone size: .
J gene: TRBJ1-1
D gene: .
CDR3 DNA: TGTGCCAGCAGTTCGCTCCGCCAGGACACTGAAGCTTTCTTT
CDR3 protein: CASSSLRQDTEAFF

V gene: TRBV3-1
CDR3 length: 13
clone size: many
J gene: TRBJ2-5
D gene: TRBD2
CDR3 DNA: TGTGCCAGCAGCCCGGGAGGGGTTGAGACCCAGTACTTC
CDR3 protein: CASSPGGVETQYF

V gene: TRBV12-3/TRBV12-4
CDR3 length: 14
clone size: .
J gene: TRBJ1-1
D gene: .
CDR3 DNA: TGTGCCAGCAGCCTACTTGGACTGGCCACTGAAGCTTTCTTT
CDR3 protein: CASSLLGLATEAFF

V gene: TRBV4-3
CDR3 length: 16
clone size: .
J gene: TRBJ2-6
D gene: .
CDR3 DNA: TGCGCCAGCAGCCGAGACAGTAACTCTGGGGCCAACGTCCTGACTTTC
CDR3 protein: CASSRDSNSGANVLTF

V gene: TRBV7-6
CDR3 length: 13
clone size: few
J gene: TRBJ2-7
D gene: .
CDR3 DNA: TGTGCCAGCAGTCTATCGCTCACCTACGAGCAGTACTTC
CDR3 protein: CASSLSLTYEQYF

V gene: TRBV2
CDR3 length: 15
clone size: .
J gene: TRBJ2-5
D gene: TRBD1
CDR3 DNA: TGTGCCAGCAGGGACACAGGGGGACCCCAAGAGACCCAGTACTTC
CDR3 protein: CASRDTGGPQETQYF

V gene: TRBV29-1
CDR3 length: 14
clone size: .
J gene: TRBJ2-5
D gene: .
CDR3 DNA: TGCAGCGTATCACGGGGCGCGAGGCAAGAGACCCAGTACTTC
CDR3 protein: CSVSRGARQETQYF

V gene: TRBV7-8
CDR3 length: 16
clone size: many
J gene: TRBJ1-6
D gene: .
CDR3 DNA: TGTGCCAGCAGCTTAAATGTCGGGGCAGCTGTTTCACCCCTCCACTTT
CDR3 protein: CASSLNVGAAVSPLHF

V gene: TRBV28
CDR3 length: 11
clone size: many
J gene: TRBJ2-1
D gene: .
CDR3 DNA: TGTGCCAGCAGTAACCGGGGCCGTCAGTTCTTC
CDR3 protein: CASSNRGRQFF

V gene: TRBV6-6
CDR3 length: 15
clone size: many
J gene: TRBJ2-2
D gene: .
CDR3 DNA: TGTGCCAGCAGCCCTTTAAGGGCGAACACCGGGGAGCTGTTTTTT
CDR3 protein: CASSPLRANTGELFF

V gene: TRBV4-3
CDR3 length: 17
clone size: many
J gene: TRBJ2-5
D gene: .
CDR3 DNA: TGCGCCAGCAGCCAAGATCGAAAGGACCCGCATGGGGAGACCCAGTACTTC
CDR3 protein: CASSQDRKDPHGETQYF

V gene: TRBV3-1
CDR3 length: 14
clone size: .
J gene: TRBJ2-2
D gene: .
CDR3 DNA: TGTGCCAGCAGCTTTGCTCAAGACACCGGGGAGCTGTTTTTT
CDR3 protein: CASSFAQDTGELFF

V gene: TRBV7-9
CDR3 length: 15
clone size: .
J gene: TRBJ2-7
D gene: TRBD1
CDR3 DNA: TGTGCCAGCAGCCCGACAGGGGCCTATAGGGACGAGCAGTACTTC
CDR3 protein: CASSPTGAYRDEQYF

V gene: TRBV10-3
CDR3 length: 13
clone size: few
J gene: TRBJ1-1
D gene: .
CDR3 DNA: TGTGCCATCGTAGAACAACTGAACACTGAAGCTTTCTTT
CDR3 protein: CAIVEQLNTEAFF

V gene: TRBV2
CDR3 length: 13
clone size: .
J gene: TRBJ1-5
D gene: .
CDR3 DNA: TGTGCCAGCAGTGACATCCTCAATCAGCCCCAGCATTTT
CDR3 protein: CASSDILNQPQHF

V gene: TRBV29-1
CDR3 length: 14
clone size: .
J gene: TRBJ2-7
D gene: TRBD1
CDR3 DNA: TGCAGCGCTTGGGGACAGGGAACGACCTACGAGCAGTACTTC
CDR3 protein: CSAWGQGTTYEQYF

V gene: TRBV7-9
CDR3 length: 14
clone size: .
J gene: TRBJ2-3
D gene: .
CDR3 DNA: TGTGCCAGCAGCTCTTGGGACTCCTCAGATACGCAGTATTTT
CDR3 protein: CASSSWDSSDTQYF

V gene: TRBV11-2
CDR3 length: 17
clone size: many
J gene: TRBJ2-3
D gene: TRBD2
CDR3 DNA: TGTGCCAGCAGCTTAGTCTGGGCTAGCGGTAGCACAGATACGCAGTATTTT
CDR3 protein: CASSLVWASGSTDTQYF

V gene: TRBV15
CDR3 length: 16
clone size: many
J gene: TRBJ1-1
D gene: .
CDR3 DNA: TGTGCCACCAGCAGAGTACGAGGCCAGACGAACACTGAAGCTTTCTTT
CDR3 protein: CATSRVRGQTNTEAFF

V gene: TRBV24-1
CDR3 length: 14
clone size: .
J gene: TRBJ2-7
D gene: .
CDR3 DNA: TGTGCCACCAGTGATCCCACAGGGCTCGGCGAGCAGTACTTC
CDR3 protein: CATSDPTGLGEQYF

V gene: TRBV5-8
CDR3 length: 15
clone size: many
J gene: TRBJ1-3
D gene: .
CDR3 DNA: TGTGCCAGCAGCGTCTCAGGAACCTCTGAAAACACCATATATTTT
CDR3 protein: CASSVSGTSENTIYF

V gene: TRBV28
CDR3 length: 11
clone size: .
J gene: TRBJ1-1
D gene: .
CDR3 DNA: TGTGCCAGCAGTTCACGGAGGGAAGCTTTCTTT
CDR3 protein: CASSSRREAFF

V gene: TRBV4-2
CDR3 length: 14
clone size: .
J gene: TRBJ2-7
D gene: TRBD2
CDR3 DNA: TGTGCCAGCAGCCAAGCCTTAGCGGGAGGGGTGCAGTACTTC
CDR3 protein: CASSQALAGGVQYF

V gene: TRBV3-1
CDR3 length: 15
clone size: many
J gene: TRBJ2-6
D gene: .
CDR3 DNA: TGTGCCAGCAGCCAAGATTCCTCTGGGGCCAACGTCCTGACTTTC
CDR3 protein: CASSQDSSGANVLTF

V gene: TRBV7-9
CDR3 length: 15
clone size: .
J gene: TRBJ1-1
D gene: TRBD1
CDR3 DNA: TGTGCCAGCAGCACGGGACAGACTATATACACTGAAGCTTTCTTT
CDR3 protein: CASSTGQTIYTEAFF

V gene: TRBV29-1
CDR3 length: 14
clone size: many
J gene: TRBJ2-3
D gene: .
CDR3 DNA: TGCAGCGTTGCTAAGGGGCAGACCACAGATACGCAGTATTTT
CDR3 protein: CSVAKGQTTDTQYF

V gene: TRBV3-1
CDR3 length: 13
clone size: many
J gene: TRBJ2-2
D gene: .
CDR3 DNA: TGTGCCAGCAGCCACCTGAACACCGGGGAGCTGTTTTTT
CDR3 protein: CASSHLNTGELFF

V gene: TRBV6-2/TRBV6-3
CDR3 length: 14
clone size: many
J gene: TRBJ2-6
D gene: .
CDR3 DNA: TGTGCCAGCAGTTACAACTCTGGGGCCAACGTCCTGACTTTC
CDR3 protein: CASSYNSGANVLTF

V gene: TRBV9
CDR3 length: 13
clone size: .
J gene: TRBJ1-2
D gene: .
CDR3 DNA: TGTGCCAGCAGCGTAGTTGTGACTCATGGCTACACCTTC
CDR3 protein: CASSVVVTHGYTF

V gene: TRBV6-6
CDR3 length: 15
clone size: .
J gene: TRBJ1-1
D gene: .
CDR3 DNA: TGTGCCAGCAGTTACGGCAGGGCCCGTGACACTGAAGCTTTCTTT
CDR3 protein: CASSYGRARDTEAFF

V gene: TRBV6-2/TRBV6-3
CDR3 length: 13
clone size: .
J gene: TRBJ2-1
D gene: .
CDR3 DNA: TGTGCCAGCAGGGACAGTTTAGTAGATGAGCAGTTCTTC
CDR3 protein: CASRDSLVDEQFF

V gene: TRBV19
CDR3 length: 15
clone size: .
J gene: TRBJ1-5
D gene: TRBD1
CDR3 DNA: TGTGCCAGTAGTCCCGGACAGGGAAGCAATCAGCCCCAGCATTTT
CDR3 protein: CASSPGQGSNQPQHF

V gene: TRBV19
CDR3 length: 16
clone size: few
J gene: TRBJ2-1
D gene: TRBD2
CDR3 DNA: TGTGCCAGTAGTGCCCTGACTAGCGGGATTGTGAATGAGCAGTTCTTC
CDR3 protein: CASSALTSGIVNEQFF

V gene: TRBV19
CDR3 length: 12
clone size: many
J gene: TRBJ2-3
D gene: .
CDR3 DNA: TGTGCCAGTAGGAGGAACCCGGATACGCAGTATTTT
CDR3 protein: CASRRNPDTQYF

V gene: TRBV7-2
CDR3 length: 14
clone size: many
J gene: TRBJ2-2
D gene: TRBD2
CDR3 DNA: TGTGCCAGCGCCGGGAGGGTGAACACCGGGGAGCTGTTTTTT
CDR3 protein: CASAGRVNTGELFF

V gene: TRBV3-1
CDR3 length: 12
clone size: few
J gene: TRBJ2-2
D gene: .
CDR3 DNA: TGTGCCAGCAGCCAATATTCCGGGGAGCTGTTTTTT
CDR3 protein: CASSQYSGELFF

V gene: TRBV6-4
CDR3 length: 17
clone size: .
J gene: TRBJ2-3
D gene: TRBD2
CDR3 DNA: TGTGCCATACACGGGCTAGCGGGAGAGGGGGGCACAGATACGCAGTATTTT
CDR3 protein: CAIHGLAGEGGTDTQYF

V gene: TRBV4-3
CDR3 length: 15
clone size: .
J gene: TRBJ2-7
D gene: TRBD1
CDR3 DNA: TGCGCCAGCAGCCAAGGCACAGGGGGCGTCTACGAGCAGTACTTC
CDR3 protein: CASSQGTGGVYEQYF